These 5 T cell receptor beta chains share one sample of origin, sequenced in a study of preoperative IRX-2 immunotherapy in early breast cancer. Treatment of the sample: preoperative locoregional IRX-2 cytokine immunotherapy. Measured with immunoSEQ multiplex PCR; TCRdb has only the in-frame clones, and not every one. The sample records about 23,000 clones, 75% to 90% being singletons. The sequencing here drew on tumor tissue, taken after IRX-2 immunotherapy. The receptors originated from a human donor with breast cancer.

CDR3 nucleotides: TGTGCCAGCTCACCTTTCCAGGGGGCGCAGGAGACCCAGTACTTC. This codes for CASSPFQGAQETQYF. This chain joins TRBV18 and TRBJ2-5; TRBD1 agrees at 8 bases. The CDR3 has 15 amino acids. Trimming at V came to 3 bases and at J to 5 bases, leaving 8 bases not matched to a gene. Germline CDR1 reads KGHSH; CDR2 reads LQKENI.

The chain combines TRBV5-5 with TRBJ2-7; D gene uncertain. CDR1 SGHKS and CDR2 YYEKEE come from the germline V gene (reference sequence). The V and J ends lost 3 bases and 0 bases respectively, with 4 bases between them. CDR3 length equals 12 residues. The CDR3 reads CASSSFSYEQYF. The CDR3 DNA reads TGTGCCAGCAGCTCCTTCTCCTACGAGCAGTACTTC.

The rearrangement uses TRBV6-1 and TRBJ2-7; D is unresolved. This CDR3 is 16 amino acids long. Germline V CDR1 and CDR2: MNHNS, SASEGT. The germline V and J ends were trimmed by 4 bases and 0 bases, with 16 bases remaining between them. The CDR3 region is CASSVRPSASSYEQYF. In DNA form, the CDR3 reads TGTGCCAGCAGTGTCCGCCCCTCGGCCAGCTCCTACGAGCAGTACTTC.

The J gene is TRBJ2-5, the V gene TRBV7-2, with D maybe TRBD1 (6 bases). CDR1 and CDR2 from the germline V gene are SGHTA and FQGNSA. V lost 1 base, J lost 4 bases, and 13 bases lay in between. The CDR3 spans 15 residues. CDR3 sequence: CASSLVSRGGETQYF. In DNA, the CDR3 is TGTGCCAGCAGCTTAGTTTCGCGAGGGGGAGAGACCCAGTACTTC.

The chain couples TRBV10-1 to TRBJ2-3; 10 nucleotides match TRBD1. The CDR3 has 15 amino acids. V gave up 6 bases and J gave up 4 bases; unmatched junction bases: 7. In germline, CDR1 is WNHNN, CDR2 SYGVQD (reference sequence). This CDR3 is CASSPGQGRADTQYF. The CDR3 nucleotides are TGCGCCAGCAGCCCGGGACAGGGGCGCGCAGATACGCAGTATTTT.